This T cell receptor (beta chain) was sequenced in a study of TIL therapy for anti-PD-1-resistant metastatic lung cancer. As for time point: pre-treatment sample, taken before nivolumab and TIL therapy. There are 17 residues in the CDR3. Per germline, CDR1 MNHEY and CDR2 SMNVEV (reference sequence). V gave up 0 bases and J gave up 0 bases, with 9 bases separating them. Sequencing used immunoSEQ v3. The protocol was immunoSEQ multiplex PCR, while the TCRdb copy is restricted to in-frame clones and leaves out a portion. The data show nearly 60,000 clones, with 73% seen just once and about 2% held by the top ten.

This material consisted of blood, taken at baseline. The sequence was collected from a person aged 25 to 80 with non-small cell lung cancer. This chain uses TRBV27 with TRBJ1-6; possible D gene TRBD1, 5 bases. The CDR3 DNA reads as TGTGCCAGCAGTTTATCGGAAAGGGGCTCCTATAATTCACCCCTCCACTTT. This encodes CASSLSERGSYNSPLHF.